Below, 30 T cell receptor beta chains from the same sample are listed, as sequenced in a study of control samples from healthy donors and cancer patients. Libraries were prepared by immunoSEQ multiplex PCR; TCRdb keeps only in-frame clonotypes and omits some of them. The data hold about 140,000 clones, with around 86% observed a single time. Sequencing was done on a sample of blood. All receptors derive from a man under 40 in good health.

The rearrangement joins TRBV9 to TRBJ2-7, with 7 nucleotides matching TRBD2. The CDR3 loop spans 14 amino acids. Unmatched junction bases numbered 4, after V lost 1 base and J lost 3 bases. Germline V gene lookup returns CDR1 SGDLS and CDR2 YYNGEE. The CDR3 region is CASSVPRGVYEQYF. CDR3 DNA sequence: TGTGCCAGCAGCGTACCCCGGGGGGTCTACGAGCAGTACTTC. Combining the CDR3 with reference TRBV9 and TRBJ2-7 gives the whole variable domain DSGVTQTPKHLITATGQRVTLRCSPRSGDLSVYWYQQSLDQGLQFLIQYYNGEERAKGNILERFSAQQFPDLHSELNLSSLELGDSALYFCASSVPRGVYEQYFGPGTRLTVT.

The chain links TRBV6-5 to TRBJ1-5; D is possibly TRBD1 (5 bases). The V gene's germline CDR1 is MNHEY and CDR2 SVGAGI. The V and J ends lost 8 bases and 5 bases respectively, with 16 bases between them. The CDR3 has 14 residues. The CDR3 loop reads CASRPGQGYQPQHF. The CDR3 bases are TGTGCCAGCCGTCCCGGGCAGGGTTATCAGCCCCAGCATTTT.

In its sample, this clone was seen a few times. The rearrangement uses TRBV14 and TRBJ1-4, with D perhaps TRBD1 (5 bases). V was shortened by 4 bases and J by 7 bases, with 22 bases between the two germline ends. CDR3 length equals 17 residues. CDR1 and CDR2 from the germline V gene are SGHDN and FVKESK. Here the CDR3 reads CASSPSLMGGVGEKLFF. The CDR3 nucleotides are TGTGCCAGCAGCCCCTCCCTGATGGGGGGTGTGGGTGAAAAACTGTTTTTT.

CDR3 region: CASSQVGTGGETQYF. CDR3 bases: TGCGCCAGCAGCCAAGTCGGGACAGGGGGGGAGACCCAGTACTTC. The chain is built from TRBV4-3 and TRBJ2-5; TRBD1 aligns across 11 bases. V shed 1 base, J shed 5 bases, and the junction held 3 bases outside the gene matches. The germline V gene has CDR1 LGHNA and CDR2 YSLEER. This CDR3 has 15 amino acids.

This sequence joins TRBV7-2 and TRBJ2-7, with 14 bases aligning to TRBD2. CDR1 is SGHTA, CDR2 FQGNSA, per germline. V lost 5 bases and J lost 5; bases outside the gene matches: 5. The CDR3 runs to 15 residues. In DNA, the CDR3 is TGTGCCAGCAGCAGGACTAGCGGGAGGTTAGACGAGCAGTACTTC. This encodes CASSRTSGRLDEQYF.

The chain is built from TRBV9 and TRBJ1-1, with D perhaps TRBD1 (5 bases). The CDR3 covers 13 residues. The germline V gene has CDR1 SGDLS and CDR2 YYNGEE. Trimming removed 3 bases from V and 2 bases from J, with 8 bases in between. In DNA, the CDR3 is TGTGCCAGCAGCGAGACAGTTAACACTGAAGCTTTCTTT. It encodes CASSETVNTEAFF.

The chain carries TRBV7-3 and TRBJ2-5; D possibly corresponds to TRBD1 (6 bases). The V gene lost 1 base and the J gene lost 0 bases, with 12 bases spanning the gap. Germline lookup yields CDR1 SGHTA and CDR2 FQGTGA. The CDR3 runs 16 residues. The CDR3 nucleotides read TGTGCCAGCAGCTTAAGGCCCAACAGGGACCAAGAGACCCAGTACTTC. This sequence encodes CASSLRPNRDQETQYF.

The V call is TRBV27, the J call TRBJ1-5; no clear D. Germline CDR1 and CDR2: MNHEY and SMNVEV (reference sequence). Trimming shortened V by 5 bases and J by 2 bases, and 13 bases separated the two germline ends. This CDR3 spans 15 amino acids. CDR3 amino acids: CASSAGPAGNQPQHF. As DNA, the CDR3 is TGTGCCAGCAGTGCCGGGCCTGCTGGCAATCAGCCCCAGCATTTT.

The chain employs TRBV5-1 and TRBJ2-7; D is undetermined. The germline gives CDR1 SGHRS, CDR2 YFSETQ. CDR3 length equals 13 residues. V was clipped by 4 bases and J by 3 bases, with 11 bases between them. The CDR3 DNA follows: TGCGCCAGCAGCCTGGACGGAGACTACGAGCAGTACTTC. As protein: CASSLDGDYEQYF. Together with reference TRBV5-1 and TRBJ2-7, the CDR3 gives the full variable domain: KAGVTQTPRYLIKTRGQQVTLSCSPISGHRSVSWYQQTPGQGLQFLFEYFSETQRNKGNFPGRFSGRQFSNSRSEMNVSTLELGDSALYLCASSLDGDYEQYFGPGTRLTVT.

The CDR3 DNA follows: TGTGCCACCAGTTCAGCTCGGGGGGACAGAGAATACAATGAGCAGTTCTTC. Its protein is CATSSARGDREYNEQFF. The chain joins TRBV24-1 to TRBJ2-1; D is tentatively TRBD1 or TRBD2 (7 bases each). The germline V and J ends were trimmed by 6 bases and 4 bases, with 21 bases remaining between them. In germline, CDR1 is KGHDR, CDR2 SFDVKD. The CDR3 extends over 17 amino acids.

This clone appeared a single time. The V call is TRBV5-1, the J call TRBJ2-7, with a possible D match to TRBD1 (6 bases). CDR1 SGHRS and CDR2 YFSETQ come from the germline V gene. V was cut by 3 bases and J by 4 bases, with 20 bases left in between. This CDR3 region has 16 residues. Written as DNA, the CDR3 is TGCGCCAGCAGCTACCAAGACAGGAATAGGGGTTACGAGCAGTACTTC. This sequence encodes CASSYQDRNRGYEQYF.

This clone has only a few counts. CDR3 sequence: CASLSTRANGYTF. Written as DNA, the CDR3 is TGTGCCAGCCTCAGCACCAGGGCCAATGGCTACACCTTC. V and J are TRBV6-5 and TRBJ1-2; maybe TRBD1 (5 bases). CDR1 and CDR2 from the germline V gene are MNHEY and SVGAGI. Trimming took 8 bases from V and 6 from J, leaving 16 bases between them. The CDR3 spans 13 residues.

V is TRBV21-1 and J is TRBJ1-4. TRBV21-1 counts as a pseudogene. The CDR3 totals 19 residues. The CDR3 DNA follows: TGTGCCAGTACACCCGGCCCGGAAGGGAGTGTGGAAGAAAATGAAAAACTGTTTTTT. This gives the protein CASTPGPEGSVEENEKLFF.

The CDR3 coding sequence is TGTGCCAGTAGTGACAGGGACGGCTTGAACACTGAAGCTTTCTTT. Translating it yields CASSDRDGLNTEAFF. This chain connects TRBV19 to TRBJ1-1; 7 bases line up with TRBD1. CDR3 length equals 15 residues. V lost 5 bases to trimming and J lost 0 bases; unmatched junction nucleotides: 6. Germline CDR1 is LNHDA and CDR2 is SQIVND (reference sequence).

Only one count was recorded for this clone. The gene calls are TRBV21-1 and TRBJ1-5. TRBV21-1 corresponds to a pseudogene. This CDR3 is 18 amino acids long. In DNA form, the CDR3 reads TGTGCCAGCAGCAAAATGGGCCTTGATAAGGGAGGCAATCAGCCCCAGCATTTT. Protein product: CASSKMGLDKGGNQPQHF.

This sequence joins TRBV12-3 or TRBV12-4 and TRBJ1-1; TRBD1 matches at 8 bases. The CDR3 is made up of 13 amino acids. V was clipped by 8 bases and J by 11 bases; unmatched bases: 13. The CDR3 reads CASQLGTGRGAFF. The CDR3 bases are TGTGCCAGCCAGCTAGGGACAGGTCGGGGGGCTTTCTTT.

The rearrangement uses TRBV11-3 and TRBJ2-1; D is uncertain. The germline gives CDR1 SGHNT, CDR2 YENEEA. This CDR3 is 13 amino acids long. Trimming took 5 bases from V and 4 from J, leaving 9 bases between them. The chain's CDR3 is CASSQLPYNEQFF. As DNA, the CDR3 is TGTGCCAGCAGCCAATTGCCTTACAATGAGCAGTTCTTC.

The J gene is TRBJ1-4, the V gene TRBV4-2, with D tentatively TRBD1 (6 bases). Trimming took 0 bases from V and 1 from J, leaving 12 bases between them. The CDR3 extends over 17 amino acids. The V gene's germline CDR1 is LGHNA and CDR2 YNFKEQ. CDR3 in amino acids: CASSQDGGGRTNEKLFF. CDR3 nucleotide sequence: TGTGCCAGCAGCCAAGATGGGGGGGGCAGAACTAATGAAAAACTGTTTTTT.

The V gene is TRBV4-2, the J gene TRBJ1-4, with a possible D match to TRBD1 (5 bases). The germline gives CDR1 LGHNA, CDR2 YNFKEQ. V lost 1 base, J lost 8 bases, and 14 bases lay in between. The CDR3 extends over 15 amino acids. Written as DNA, the CDR3 is TGTGCCAGCAGCCAAGGTAGGCAGGGTCAAGAAAAACTGTTTTTT. Protein sequence: CASSQGRQGQEKLFF.

This chain links TRBV7-9 with TRBJ2-7, with 7 bases that match TRBD2. Germline V gene data show CDR1 as SEHNR and CDR2 as FQNEAQ (reference sequence). The V and J ends lost 0 bases and 4 bases, in that order; junction bases with no gene match: 6. CDR3 length equals 15 residues. DNA for the CDR3: TGTGCCAGCAGCTTAGCGGGAGGGCCGGGGTACGAGCAGTACTTC. Translating gives CASSLAGGPGYEQYF. Full variable domain (rest looked up from reference TRBV7-9 and TRBJ2-7): DTGVSQNPRHKITKRGQNVTFRCDPISEHNRLYWYRQTLGQGPEFLTYFQNEAQLEKSRLLSDRFSAERPKGSFSTLEIQRTEQGDSAMYLCASSLAGGPGYEQYFGPGTRLTVT.

This chain links TRBV3-1 (or the pseudogene TRBV3-2) with TRBJ2-7, with a weak D call TRBD2 (6 bases). Between the trimmed V and J ends, which lost 4 bases and 4 bases, there was a span of 17 bases. The CDR3 runs 15 residues. Germline-derived CDR1 and CDR2 are LGHDT and YNNKEL (reference sequence). The CDR3 region has the DNA TGTGCCAGCAGCCGCTGGGACTCCGGAGCATACGAGCAGTACTTC. This encodes CASSRWDSGAYEQYF.

V is TRBV30 and J is TRBJ1-6; D is possibly TRBD1 (5 bases). Germline V lookup: CDR1 GTSNPN, CDR2 SVGIG (reference sequence). V lost 4 bases and J 7 bases, leaving 14 bases between the germline ends. This CDR3 region has 14 residues. The CDR3 loop is CAWNMAGKNSPLHF. The CDR3 nucleotides are TGTGCCTGGAACATGGCAGGGAAGAATTCACCCCTCCACTTT. The full variable domain, in which reference TRBV30 and TRBJ1-6 provide the parts outside the CDR3, is SQTIHQWPATLVQPVGSPLSLECTVEGTSNPNLYWYRQAAGRGLQLLFYSVGIGQISSEVPQNLSASRPQDRQFILSSKKLLLSDSGFYLCAWNMAGKNSPLHFGNGTRLTVT.

The V call is TRBV5-1, the J call TRBJ2-7; D ambiguous. V lost 6 bases to trimming and J lost 1 base, with 20 bases between them. Germline loops: CDR1 SGHRS, CDR2 YFSETQ. The CDR3 has 16 residues. CDR3 loop: CASTPRQIDGSYEQYF. Here the CDR3 DNA reads TGCGCCAGCACCCCCAGGCAGATCGACGGGTCCTACGAGCAGTACTTC.

The chain combines TRBV12-3 or TRBV12-4 with TRBJ2-5; TRBD1 matches 8 bases. The CDR3 loop spans 13 amino acids. V dropped 4 bases and J dropped 5; count of bases not matched to a gene: 3. CDR3 sequence: CASSSDRGETQYF. CDR3 sequence (DNA): TGTGCCAGCAGTTCCGACAGGGGTGAGACCCAGTACTTC.

This chain's CDR3 is CASSSGDSYEQYF. In DNA form, the CDR3 reads TGTGCCAGCTCTAGCGGGGACTCCTACGAGCAGTACTTC. V and J are TRBV28 and TRBJ2-7; 9 bases agree with TRBD2. CDR3 length: 13 residues. In germline, CDR1 is MDHEN, CDR2 SYDVKM. V lost 8 bases and J lost 0; bases outside the gene matches: 2.

The rearrangement links TRBV4-3 to TRBJ2-3, with no clear D. Germline CDR1 is LGHNA and CDR2 is YSLEER. With 1 base removed from V and 4 bases from J, the gap between germline ends came to 9 bases. The CDR3 totals 14 residues. DNA of the CDR3: TGCGCCAGCAGCCAAGGCGGCTTCGCAGATACGCAGTATTTT. It translates to CASSQGGFADTQYF.

This clone was seen once. The chain carries TRBV11-1 and TRBJ2-2, with D unclear. Germline CDR1 SGHAT, CDR2 FQDESV (reference sequence). V shed 8 bases and J shed 7 bases, with 8 bases lying between them. The CDR3 runs 11 residues. The CDR3 spells CASGKYGELFF. Written as DNA, the CDR3 is TGTGCCAGCGGGAAATACGGGGAGCTGTTTTTT.

The chain couples TRBV7-2 to TRBJ2-2; D possibly corresponds to TRBD2 (6 bases). V was clipped by 2 bases and J by 2 bases, with 12 bases between them. CDR1 SGHTA and CDR2 FQGNSA come from the germline V gene. The CDR3 loop spans 16 amino acids. The CDR3 sequence is CASSLFGAGNTGELFF. The CDR3 DNA sequence: TGTGCCAGCAGCTTATTCGGAGCGGGCAACACCGGGGAGCTGTTTTTT.

The chain employs TRBV11-2 and TRBJ2-3; D may be TRBD1 or TRBD2 (6 bases each). Trimming took off 2 bases at V and 5 bases at J, with 14 bases between the two ends. Germline V gene lookup returns CDR1 SGHAT and CDR2 FQNNGV. CDR3 length: 15 residues. The CDR3 DNA sequence: TGTGCCAGCAGCTTATTGGGGGCGGGGCAAGATACGCAGTATTTT. It yields the protein CASSLLGAGQDTQYF.

The chain is built from TRBV14 and TRBJ1-2, with D uncertain. V was shortened by 1 base and J by 7 bases, with 10 bases between the two germline ends. The CDR3 loop spans 13 amino acids. Germline CDR1 is SGHDN and CDR2 is FVKESK. The CDR3 here is CASSQVGGGGYTF. The DNA for the CDR3 is TGTGCCAGCAGCCAAGTGGGAGGTGGTGGCTACACCTTC.